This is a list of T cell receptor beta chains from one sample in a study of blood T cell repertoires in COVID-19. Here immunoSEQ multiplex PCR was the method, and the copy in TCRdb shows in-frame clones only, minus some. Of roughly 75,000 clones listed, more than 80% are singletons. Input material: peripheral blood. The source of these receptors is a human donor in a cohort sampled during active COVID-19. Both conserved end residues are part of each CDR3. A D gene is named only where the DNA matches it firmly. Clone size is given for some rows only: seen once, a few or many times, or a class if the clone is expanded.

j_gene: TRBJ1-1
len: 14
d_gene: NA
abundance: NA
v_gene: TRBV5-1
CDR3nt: TGCGCCAGCAGGGCCCGGGCCGGGGACACTGAAGCTTTCTTT
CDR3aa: CASRARAGDTEAFF

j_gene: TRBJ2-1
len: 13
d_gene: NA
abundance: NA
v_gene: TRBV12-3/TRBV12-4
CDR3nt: TGTGCCAGCAGTCTTGGTGGGGGGAATGAGCAGTTCTTC
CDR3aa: CASSLGGGNEQFF

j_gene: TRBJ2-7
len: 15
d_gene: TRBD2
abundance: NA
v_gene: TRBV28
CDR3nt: TGTGCCAGCAGTGGGAGGGGCAGGGTTCTCTACGAGCAGTACTTC
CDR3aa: CASSGRGRVLYEQYF

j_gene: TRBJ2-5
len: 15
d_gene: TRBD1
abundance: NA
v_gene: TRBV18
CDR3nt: TGTGCCAGCTCACCGTCGGGACAGACTCAAGAGACCCAGTACTTC
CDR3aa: CASSPSGQTQETQYF

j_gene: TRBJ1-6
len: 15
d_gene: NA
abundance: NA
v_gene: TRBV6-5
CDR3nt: TGTGCCAGCAGTTTAACCTACCCGCGGGATTCACCCCTCCACTTT
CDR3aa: CASSLTYPRDSPLHF

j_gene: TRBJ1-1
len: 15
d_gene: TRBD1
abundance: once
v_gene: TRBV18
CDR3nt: TGTGCCAGCTCGTCTCGACAGGGCGGGGATACTGAAGCTTTCTTT
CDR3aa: CASSSRQGGDTEAFF

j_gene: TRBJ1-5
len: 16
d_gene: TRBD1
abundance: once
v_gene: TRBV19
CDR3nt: TGTGCCAGTAATTCGGCGGGGGACAGGGACAATCAGCCCCAGCATTTT
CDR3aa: CASNSAGDRDNQPQHF

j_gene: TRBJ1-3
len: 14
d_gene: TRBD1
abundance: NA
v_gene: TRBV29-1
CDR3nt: TGCAGCGTCTTGGGACAGAGCTCTGGAAACACCATATATTTT
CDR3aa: CSVLGQSSGNTIYF

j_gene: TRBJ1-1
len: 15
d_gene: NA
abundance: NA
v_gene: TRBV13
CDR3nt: TGTGCCAGCAGCCTCCCGGGGGGGAAGAACACTGAAGCTTTCTTT
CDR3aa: CASSLPGGKNTEAFF

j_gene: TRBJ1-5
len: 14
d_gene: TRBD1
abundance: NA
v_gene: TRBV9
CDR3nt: TGTGCCAGCGGGGGGACAGGGCTCAATCAGCCCCAGCATTTT
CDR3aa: CASGGTGLNQPQHF

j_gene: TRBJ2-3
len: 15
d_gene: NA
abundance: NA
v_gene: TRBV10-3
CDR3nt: TGTGCCATCAGTGAGTCGACCAGGATTCAAGATACGCAGTATTTT
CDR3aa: CAISESTRIQDTQYF